The following is a TCR beta chain sequence with its context. The record originates from a study of technical replicates of blood from several donors. Method: immunoSEQ multiplex PCR; TCRdb's copy keeps in-frame clones and lacks some. The table records roughly 81,000 clones, 80% to 90% of them present only once. CDR1 and CDR2 (germline): SGDLS, YYNGEE. Deletions cut 3 bases from V and 3 bases from J, with 9 bases between. This CDR3 is 14 amino acids long. V usage is TRBV9 and J usage is TRBJ2-2; D ambiguous. The source of this sequence is a human donor in good health. Some clones in this sample may be carry-over from other donors' samples. The sequenced sample was PBMCs. CDR3 coding DNA: TGTGCCAGCAGCGGGCCGCACCACACCGGGGAGCTGTTTTTT. Translation gives CASSGPHHTGELFF.